This TCR beta chain is from a study of brain T cells in children with intractable seizures. Study-wide results and caveats: Viral specificity was inferred only from CDR3 similarity; HCMV serostatus was unknown.

This table comes from immunoSEQ multiplex PCR, and its TCRdb copy is limited to in-frame clones, with some not included. Here the sample spans about 340,000 clones, about 93% being singletons. Germline V gene data show CDR1 as MNHEY and CDR2 as SVGAGI. The length of the CDR3 is 14 residues. V shed 6 bases and J 3 bases; nucleotides not matched to a gene: 5. For this clone: Its antigen is undetermined.

Time point reported: blood from clinic visit 5 months post-surgery; TSC patient then seizure free. V is TRBV6-5 and J is TRBJ2-7; 10 nucleotides agree with TRBD1. Material: peripheral blood, obtained about 5 months after surgery. The TCR was taken from a boy younger than two with tuberous sclerosis and intractable seizures. The chain's CDR3 is CASSPGTGVYEQYF. The CDR3, as DNA: TGTGCCAGCAGCCCCGGGACAGGGGTCTACGAGCAGTACTTC.